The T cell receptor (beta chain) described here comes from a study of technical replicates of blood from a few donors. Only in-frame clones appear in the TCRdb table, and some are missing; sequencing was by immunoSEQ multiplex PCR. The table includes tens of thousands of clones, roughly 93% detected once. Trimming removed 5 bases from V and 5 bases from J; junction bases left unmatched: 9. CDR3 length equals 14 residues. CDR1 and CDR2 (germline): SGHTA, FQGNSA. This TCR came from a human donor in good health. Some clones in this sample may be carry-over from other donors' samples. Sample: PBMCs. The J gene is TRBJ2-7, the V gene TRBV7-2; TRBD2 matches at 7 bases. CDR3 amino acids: CASSRGLRLDEQYF. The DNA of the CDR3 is TGTGCCAGCAGCCGGGGACTACGCCTGGACGAGCAGTACTTC.